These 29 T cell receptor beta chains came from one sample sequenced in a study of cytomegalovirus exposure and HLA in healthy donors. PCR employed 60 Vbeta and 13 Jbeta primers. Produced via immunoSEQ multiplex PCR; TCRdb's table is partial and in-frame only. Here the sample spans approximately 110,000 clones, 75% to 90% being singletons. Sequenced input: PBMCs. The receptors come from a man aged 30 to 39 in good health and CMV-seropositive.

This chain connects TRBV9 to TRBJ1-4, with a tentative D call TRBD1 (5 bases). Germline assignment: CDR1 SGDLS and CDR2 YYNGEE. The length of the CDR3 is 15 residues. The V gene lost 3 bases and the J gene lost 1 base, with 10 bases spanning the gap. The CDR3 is CASSGGGGTNEKLFF. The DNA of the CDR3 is TGTGCCAGCAGCGGCGGGGGAGGAACTAATGAAAAACTGTTTTTT.

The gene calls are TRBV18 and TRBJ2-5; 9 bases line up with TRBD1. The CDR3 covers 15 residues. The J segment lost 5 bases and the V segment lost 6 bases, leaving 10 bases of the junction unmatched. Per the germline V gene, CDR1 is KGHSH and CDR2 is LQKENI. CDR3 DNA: TGTGCCAGCTCCCCAAGAGGCGGGACAGGGGAGACCCAGTACTTC. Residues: CASSPRGGTGETQYF.

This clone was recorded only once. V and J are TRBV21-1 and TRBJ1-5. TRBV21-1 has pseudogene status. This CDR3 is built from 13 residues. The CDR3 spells CASSLGGVGAQHF. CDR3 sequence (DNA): TGTGCCAGCAGCTTGGGGGGAGTAGGAGCCCAGCATTTT.

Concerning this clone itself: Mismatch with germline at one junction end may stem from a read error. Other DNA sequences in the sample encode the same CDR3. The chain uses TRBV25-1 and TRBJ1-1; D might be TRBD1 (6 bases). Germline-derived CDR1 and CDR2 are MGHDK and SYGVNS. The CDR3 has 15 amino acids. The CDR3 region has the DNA TGTGCCAGCACCATGGTAGGGGGATTTGGCACTGAAGCCTTCTTT. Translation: CASTMVGGFGTEAFF.

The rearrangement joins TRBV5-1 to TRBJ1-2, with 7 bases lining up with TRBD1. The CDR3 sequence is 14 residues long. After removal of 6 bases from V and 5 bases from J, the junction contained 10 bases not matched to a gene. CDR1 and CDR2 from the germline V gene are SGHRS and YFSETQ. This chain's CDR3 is CASKTNRGEYGYTF. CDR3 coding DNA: TGCGCCAGCAAAACAAACAGGGGTGAGTATGGCTACACCTTC.

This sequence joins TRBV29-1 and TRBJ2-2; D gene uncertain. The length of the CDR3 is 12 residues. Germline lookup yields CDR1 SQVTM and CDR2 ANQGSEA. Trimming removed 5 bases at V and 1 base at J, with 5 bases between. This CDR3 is CSVTRNTGELFF. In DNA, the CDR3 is TGCAGCGTTACCAGGAACACCGGGGAGCTGTTTTTT.

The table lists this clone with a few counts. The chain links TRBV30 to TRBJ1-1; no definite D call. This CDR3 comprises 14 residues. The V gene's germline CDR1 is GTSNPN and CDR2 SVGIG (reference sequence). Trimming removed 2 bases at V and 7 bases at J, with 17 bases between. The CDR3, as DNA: TGTGCCTGGAGTTCGGCAGGTTGGGCCCTTGAAGCTTTCTTT. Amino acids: CAWSSAGWALEAFF.

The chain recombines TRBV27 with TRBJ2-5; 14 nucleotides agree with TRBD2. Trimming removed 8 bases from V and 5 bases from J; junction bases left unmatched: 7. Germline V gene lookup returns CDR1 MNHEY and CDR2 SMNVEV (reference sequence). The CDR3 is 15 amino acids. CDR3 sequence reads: CASGGLAGAEETQYF. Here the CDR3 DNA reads TGTGCCAGCGGGGGACTAGCGGGGGCGGAGGAGACCCAGTACTTC.

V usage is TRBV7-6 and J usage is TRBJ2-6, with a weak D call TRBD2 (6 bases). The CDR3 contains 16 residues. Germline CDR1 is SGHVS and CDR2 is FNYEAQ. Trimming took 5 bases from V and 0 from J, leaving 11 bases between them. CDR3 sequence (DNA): TGTGCCAGCAGCCTTAGCGGACCCTCTGGGGCCAACGTCCTGACTTTC. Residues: CASSLSGPSGANVLTF. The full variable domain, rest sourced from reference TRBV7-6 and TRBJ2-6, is GAGVSQSPRYKVTKRGQDVALRCDPISGHVSLYWYRQALGQGPEFLTYFNYEAQQDKSGLPNDRFSAERPEGSISTLTIQRTEQRDSAMYRCASSLSGPSGANVLTFGAGSRLTVL.

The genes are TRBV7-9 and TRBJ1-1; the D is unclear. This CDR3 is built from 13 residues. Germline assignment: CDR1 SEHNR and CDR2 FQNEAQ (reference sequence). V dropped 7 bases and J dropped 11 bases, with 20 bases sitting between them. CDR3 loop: CASTALSSDGAFF. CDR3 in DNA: TGTGCCAGCACCGCCTTGTCCTCAGACGGGGCTTTCTTT.

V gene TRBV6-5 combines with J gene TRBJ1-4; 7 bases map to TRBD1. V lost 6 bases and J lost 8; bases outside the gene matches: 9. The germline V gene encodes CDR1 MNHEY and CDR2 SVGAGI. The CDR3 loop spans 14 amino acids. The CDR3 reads CASSQGGPREKLFF. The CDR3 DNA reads TGTGCCAGCAGCCAGGGGGGCCCGAGAGAAAAACTGTTTTTT.

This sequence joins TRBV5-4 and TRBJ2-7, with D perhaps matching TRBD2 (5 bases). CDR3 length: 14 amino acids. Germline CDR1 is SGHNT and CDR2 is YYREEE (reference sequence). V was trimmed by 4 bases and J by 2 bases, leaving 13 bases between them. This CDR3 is CASSAGEGPYEQYF. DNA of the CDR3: TGTGCCAGCAGCGCAGGAGAGGGCCCCTACGAGCAGTACTTC.

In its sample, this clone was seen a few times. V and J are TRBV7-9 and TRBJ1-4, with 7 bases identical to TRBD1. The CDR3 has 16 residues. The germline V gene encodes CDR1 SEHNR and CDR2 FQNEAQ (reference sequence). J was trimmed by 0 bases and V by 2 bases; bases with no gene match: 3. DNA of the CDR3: TGTGCCAGCAGCTTATTTACAGGGGCAACTAATGAAAAACTGTTTTTT. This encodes CASSLFTGATNEKLFF.

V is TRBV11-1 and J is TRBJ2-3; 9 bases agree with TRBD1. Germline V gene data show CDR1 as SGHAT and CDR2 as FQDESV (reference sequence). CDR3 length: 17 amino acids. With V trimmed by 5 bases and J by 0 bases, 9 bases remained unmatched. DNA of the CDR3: TGTGCCAGCAGCCAAGGGGACAGGGCCATTAGCACAGATACGCAGTATTTT. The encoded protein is CASSQGDRAISTDTQYF.

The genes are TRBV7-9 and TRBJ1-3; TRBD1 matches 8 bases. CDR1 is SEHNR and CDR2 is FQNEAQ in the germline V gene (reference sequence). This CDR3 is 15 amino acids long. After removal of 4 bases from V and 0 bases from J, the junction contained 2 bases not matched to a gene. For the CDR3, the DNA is TGTGCCAGCAGCTCGGACAGGGACTCTGGAAACACCATATATTTT. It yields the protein CASSSDRDSGNTIYF.

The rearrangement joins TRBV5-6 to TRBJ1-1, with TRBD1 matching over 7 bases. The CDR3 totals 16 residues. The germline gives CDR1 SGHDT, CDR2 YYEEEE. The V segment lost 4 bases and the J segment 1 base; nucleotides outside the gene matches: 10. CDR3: CASSNLDRARNTEAFF. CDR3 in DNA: TGTGCCAGCAGCAACCTCGACAGGGCAAGGAACACTGAAGCTTTCTTT.

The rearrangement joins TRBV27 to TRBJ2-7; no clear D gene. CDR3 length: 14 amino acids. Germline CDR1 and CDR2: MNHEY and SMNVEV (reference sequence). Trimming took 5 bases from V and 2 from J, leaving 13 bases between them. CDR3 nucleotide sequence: TGTGCCAGCAGTCCTCTTGGCGGAGCCTACGAGCAGTACTTC. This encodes CASSPLGGAYEQYF.

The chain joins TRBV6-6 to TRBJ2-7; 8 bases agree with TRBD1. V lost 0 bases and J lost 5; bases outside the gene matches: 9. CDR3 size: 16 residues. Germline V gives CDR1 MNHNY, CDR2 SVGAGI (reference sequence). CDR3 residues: CASSYSRDRKVHEQYF. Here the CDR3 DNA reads TGTGCCAGCAGTTACTCGAGGGACAGGAAAGTCCACGAGCAGTACTTC.

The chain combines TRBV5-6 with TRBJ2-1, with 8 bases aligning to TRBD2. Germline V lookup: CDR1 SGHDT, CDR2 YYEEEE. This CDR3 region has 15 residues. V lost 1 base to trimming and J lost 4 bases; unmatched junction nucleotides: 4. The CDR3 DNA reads TGTGCCAGCAGCTTGAAAGCGGGGGCATACAATGAGCAGTTCTTC. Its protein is CASSLKAGAYNEQFF. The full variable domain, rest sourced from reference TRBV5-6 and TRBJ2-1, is DAGVTQSPTHLIKTRGQQVTLRCSPKSGHDTVSWYQQALGQGPQFIFQYYEEEERQRGNFPDRFSGHQFPNYSSELNVNALLLGDSALYLCASSLKAGAYNEQFFGPGTRLTVL.

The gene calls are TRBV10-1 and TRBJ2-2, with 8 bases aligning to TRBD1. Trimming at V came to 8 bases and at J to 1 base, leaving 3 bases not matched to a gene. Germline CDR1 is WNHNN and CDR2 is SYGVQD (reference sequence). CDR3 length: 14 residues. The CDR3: CASGTGLNTGELFF. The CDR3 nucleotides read TGCGCCAGCGGGACAGGCTTGAACACCGGGGAGCTGTTTTTT.

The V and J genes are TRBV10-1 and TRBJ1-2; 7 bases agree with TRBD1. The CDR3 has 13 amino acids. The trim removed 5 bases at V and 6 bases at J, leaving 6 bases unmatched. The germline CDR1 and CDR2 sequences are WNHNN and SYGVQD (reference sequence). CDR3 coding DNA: TGCGCCAGCAGTAATAGACAGGGTCATGGCTACACCTTC. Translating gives CASSNRQGHGYTF.

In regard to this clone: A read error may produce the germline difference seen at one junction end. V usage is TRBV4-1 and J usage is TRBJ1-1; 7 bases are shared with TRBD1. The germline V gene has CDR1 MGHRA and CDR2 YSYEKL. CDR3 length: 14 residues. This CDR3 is CASSHRQGRSEAFF. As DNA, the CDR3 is TGCGCCAGCAGCCACAGACAGGGAAGGTCTGAGGCTTTCTTT.

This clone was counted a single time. For the CDR3, the DNA is TGTGCCAGCAGCCTTGGGGCCCGCACGACCGGGGAGCTGTTTTTT. Translating gives CASSLGARTTGELFF. V and J are TRBV9 and TRBJ2-2; weak D call: TRBD1 (5 bases). V gave up 4 bases and J gave up 5 bases, with 15 bases separating them. CDR3 length equals 15 residues. Germline V CDR1 and CDR2: SGDLS, YYNGEE. Full variable domain (missing parts from reference TRBV9 and TRBJ2-2): DSGVTQTPKHLITATGQRVTLRCSPRSGDLSVYWYQQSLDQGLQFLIQYYNGEERAKGNILERFSAQQFPDLHSELNLSSLELGDSALYFCASSLGARTTGELFFGEGSRLTVL.

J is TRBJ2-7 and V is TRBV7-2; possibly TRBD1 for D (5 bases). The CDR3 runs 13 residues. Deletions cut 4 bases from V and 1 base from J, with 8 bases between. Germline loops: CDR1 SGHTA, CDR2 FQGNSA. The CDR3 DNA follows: TGTGCCAGCAGCTCAGGGTCGTCCTACGAGCAGTACTTC. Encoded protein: CASSSGSSYEQYF.

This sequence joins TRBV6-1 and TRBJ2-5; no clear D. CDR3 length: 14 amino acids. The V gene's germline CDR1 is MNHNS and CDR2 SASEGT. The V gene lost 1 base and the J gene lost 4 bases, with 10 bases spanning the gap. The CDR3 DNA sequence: TGTGCCAGCAGTGAAGGCAGATATGGAGAGACCCAGTACTTC. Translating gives CASSEGRYGETQYF.

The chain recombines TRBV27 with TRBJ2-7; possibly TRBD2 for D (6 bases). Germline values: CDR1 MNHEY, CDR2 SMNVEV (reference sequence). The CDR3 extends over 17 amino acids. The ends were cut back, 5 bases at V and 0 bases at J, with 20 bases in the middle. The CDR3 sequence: CASSPLGGGVSSYEQYF. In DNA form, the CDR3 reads TGTGCCAGCAGTCCACTGGGCGGCGGGGTGAGCTCCTACGAGCAGTACTTC.

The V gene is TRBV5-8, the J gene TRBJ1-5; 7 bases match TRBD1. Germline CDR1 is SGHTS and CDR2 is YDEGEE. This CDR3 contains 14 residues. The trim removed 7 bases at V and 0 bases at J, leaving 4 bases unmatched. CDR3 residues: CASGGTASNQPQHF. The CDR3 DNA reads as TGTGCCAGCGGCGGGACAGCTAGCAATCAGCCCCAGCATTTT.

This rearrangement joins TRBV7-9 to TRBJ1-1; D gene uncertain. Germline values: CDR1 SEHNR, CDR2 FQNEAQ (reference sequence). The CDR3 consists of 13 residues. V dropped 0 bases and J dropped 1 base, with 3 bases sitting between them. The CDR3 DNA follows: TGTGCCAGCAGCTTAGCCGGGAACACTGAAGCTTTCTTT. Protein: CASSLAGNTEAFF. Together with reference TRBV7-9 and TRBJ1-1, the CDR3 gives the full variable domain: DTGVSQNPRHKITKRGQNVTFRCDPISEHNRLYWYRQTLGQGPEFLTYFQNEAQLEKSRLLSDRFSAERPKGSFSTLEIQRTEQGDSAMYLCASSLAGNTEAFFGQGTRLTVV.

The CDR3 here is CASSDSPSGGAYNEQFF. The DNA for the CDR3 is TGTGCCAGCAGTGACTCGCCTAGCGGGGGGGCCTACAATGAGCAGTTCTTC. The rearrangement joins TRBV6-4 to TRBJ2-1, with TRBD2 matching 12 bases. V shed 0 bases and J 2 bases; nucleotides not matched to a gene: 2. The CDR3 is 17 residues long. Germline V gene sequence: CDR1 MRHNA, CDR2 SNTAGT.